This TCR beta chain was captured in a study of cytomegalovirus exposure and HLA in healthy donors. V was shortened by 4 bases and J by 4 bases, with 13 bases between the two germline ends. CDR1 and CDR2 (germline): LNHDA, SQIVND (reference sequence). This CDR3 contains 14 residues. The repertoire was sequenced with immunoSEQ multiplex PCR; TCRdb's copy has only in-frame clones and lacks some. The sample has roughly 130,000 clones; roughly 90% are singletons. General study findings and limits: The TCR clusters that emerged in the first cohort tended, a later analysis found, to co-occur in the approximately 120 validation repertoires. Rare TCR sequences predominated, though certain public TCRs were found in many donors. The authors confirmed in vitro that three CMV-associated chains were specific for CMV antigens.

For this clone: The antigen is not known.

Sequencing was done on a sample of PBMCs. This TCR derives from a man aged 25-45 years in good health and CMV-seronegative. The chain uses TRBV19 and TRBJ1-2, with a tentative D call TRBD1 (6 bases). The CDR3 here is CASSTSGQSYGYTF. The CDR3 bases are TGTGCCAGTAGTACCTCAGGACAGAGCTATGGCTACACCTTC.